The T cell receptor (beta chain) under discussion was sequenced for a study of CD8 T cells in Susac syndrome. The germline CDR1 and CDR2 sequences are SGHTA and FQGTGA. The CDR3 is made up of 13 amino acids. V gave up 3 bases and J gave up 10 bases, with 13 bases separating them. Random hexamers primed reverse transcription of about 0.5 to 1 ug RNA. TCRdb re-called the immunoSEQ multiplex PCR reads with MiXCR, one entry per CDR3 protein. The sample records approximately 120,000 distinct CDR3 sequences, about 95% being singletons. This TCR was recovered from a human donor in good health. This chain joins TRBV7-3 and TRBJ2-1; TRBD2 might be the D (5 bases). The specimen was CD4+ T cells from PBMCs. Written as DNA, the CDR3 is TGTGCCAGCAGCTTGCAGGCCGAGCGGGAGCAGTTCTTC. Amino acid sequence: CASSLQAEREQFF.